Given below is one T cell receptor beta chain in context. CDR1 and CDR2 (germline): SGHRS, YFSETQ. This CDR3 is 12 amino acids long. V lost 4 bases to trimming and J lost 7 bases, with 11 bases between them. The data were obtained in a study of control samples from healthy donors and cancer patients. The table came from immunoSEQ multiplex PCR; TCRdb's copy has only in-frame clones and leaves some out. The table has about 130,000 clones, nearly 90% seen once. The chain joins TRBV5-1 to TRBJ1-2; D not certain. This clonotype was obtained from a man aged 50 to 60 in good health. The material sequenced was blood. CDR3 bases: TGCGCCAGCAGCCCTGGGCTGGGTGGCTACACCTTC. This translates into CASSPGLGGYTF.